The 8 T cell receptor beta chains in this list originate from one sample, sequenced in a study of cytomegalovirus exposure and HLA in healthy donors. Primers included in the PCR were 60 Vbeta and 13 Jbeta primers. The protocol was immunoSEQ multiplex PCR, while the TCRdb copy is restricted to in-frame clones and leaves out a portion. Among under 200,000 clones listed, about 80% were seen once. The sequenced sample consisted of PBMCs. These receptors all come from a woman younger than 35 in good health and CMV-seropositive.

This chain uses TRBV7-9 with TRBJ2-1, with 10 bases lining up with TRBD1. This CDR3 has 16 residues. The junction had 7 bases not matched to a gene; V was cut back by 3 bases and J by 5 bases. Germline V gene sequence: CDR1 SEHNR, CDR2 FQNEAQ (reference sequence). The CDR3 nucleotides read TGTGCCAGCAGCTTTCCTGACAGGGGGCCCGACAATGAGCAGTTCTTC. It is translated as CASSFPDRGPDNEQFF.

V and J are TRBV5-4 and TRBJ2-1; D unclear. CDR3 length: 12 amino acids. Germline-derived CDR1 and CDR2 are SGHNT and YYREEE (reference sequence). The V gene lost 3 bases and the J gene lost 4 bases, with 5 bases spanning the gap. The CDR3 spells CASSSLYNEQFF. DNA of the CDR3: TGTGCCAGCAGCTCACTATACAATGAGCAGTTCTTC.

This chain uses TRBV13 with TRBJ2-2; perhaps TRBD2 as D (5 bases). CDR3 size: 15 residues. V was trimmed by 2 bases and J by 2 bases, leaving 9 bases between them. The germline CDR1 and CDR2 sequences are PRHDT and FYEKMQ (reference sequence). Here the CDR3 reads CASSLTDLNTGELFF. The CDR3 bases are TGTGCCAGCAGCTTAACGGACTTAAACACCGGGGAGCTGTTTTTT.

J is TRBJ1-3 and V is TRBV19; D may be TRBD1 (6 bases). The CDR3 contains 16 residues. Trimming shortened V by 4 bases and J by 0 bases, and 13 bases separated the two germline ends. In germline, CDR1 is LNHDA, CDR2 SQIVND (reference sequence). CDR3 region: CASSSAGTSSGNTIYF. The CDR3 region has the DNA TGTGCCAGTAGTAGTGCCGGGACATCCTCTGGAAACACCATATATTTT.

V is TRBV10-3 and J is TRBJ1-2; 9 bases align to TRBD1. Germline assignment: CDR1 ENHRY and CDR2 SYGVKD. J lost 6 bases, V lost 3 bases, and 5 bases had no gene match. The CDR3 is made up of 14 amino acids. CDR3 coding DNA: TGTGCCATCAGTGAAAGACAGGGGGGTCATGGCTACACCTTC. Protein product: CAISERQGGHGYTF.

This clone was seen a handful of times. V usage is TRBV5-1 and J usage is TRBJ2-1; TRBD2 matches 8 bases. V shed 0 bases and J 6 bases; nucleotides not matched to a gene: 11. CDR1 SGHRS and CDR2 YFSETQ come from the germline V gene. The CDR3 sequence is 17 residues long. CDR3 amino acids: CASSLATIGLAGNEQFF. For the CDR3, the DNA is TGCGCCAGCAGCTTGGCCACCATAGGACTAGCTGGCAATGAGCAGTTCTTC.

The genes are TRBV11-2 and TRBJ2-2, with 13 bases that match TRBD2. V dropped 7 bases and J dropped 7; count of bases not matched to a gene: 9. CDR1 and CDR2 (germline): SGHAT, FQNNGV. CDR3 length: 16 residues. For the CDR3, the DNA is TGTGCCAGCATGGCTACTAGCGGGGGGGCCGTCGGGGAGCTGTTTTTT. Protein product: CASMATSGGAVGELFF.

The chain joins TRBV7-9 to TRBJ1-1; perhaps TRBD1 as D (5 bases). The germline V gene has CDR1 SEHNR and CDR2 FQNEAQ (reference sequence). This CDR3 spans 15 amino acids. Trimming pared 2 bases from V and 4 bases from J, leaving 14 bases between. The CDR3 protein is CASSLLVGVGTEAFF. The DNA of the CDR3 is TGTGCCAGCAGCTTATTAGTAGGGGTCGGCACTGAAGCTTTCTTT.